This TCR beta chain appears in the sequencing data of a study of OX40 agonist ivuxolimab in advanced cancers. As to this clone: Its antigen is currently unknown.

Cycle 7 day 1, cycle 4 day 1, and baseline were the timepoints at which blood was sampled. Regarding the study as a whole: Nonresponders included some who also had low normalized T-cell clonal expansion. CD4+ and CD8+ blood T cells expanded clonally by week 6 at 0.1 to 3.0 mg/kg.

CDR1 and CDR2 from the germline V gene are SGHAT and FQNNGV. V lost 6 bases and J 4 bases, leaving 7 bases between the germline ends. The CDR3 is made up of 12 amino acids. The assay was immunoSEQ multiplex PCR, and TCRdb's table has in-frame clones only and misses some. Counted here are around 84,000 clones, about 94% occurring once; the ten biggest clones make up 11%. This specimen was CD4+ or CD8+ T cells sorted from blood, taken in a trial of the OX40 agonist ivuxolimab. The chain couples TRBV11-2 to TRBJ2-1; D unclear. This clonotype originated in an adult with an advanced solid tumor such as melanoma, head and neck, liver or kidney cancer. The CDR3 DNA is TGTGCCAGCAGGTGGGCGTACAATGAGCAGTTCTTC. It translates to CASRWAYNEQFF.